This TCR beta chain originates from a study of blood T cell repertoires in COVID-19. Data came from immunoSEQ multiplex PCR; TCRdb stores just in-frame clones and leaves some out. The table shows around 250,000 clones, with approximately 87% occurring only once. CDR3 length: 16 residues. J was trimmed by 5 bases and V by 5 bases; bases with no gene match: 11. Germline CDR1 reads SGHTA; CDR2 reads FQGNSA. Sequencing used peripheral blood. The sequence derives from a man between 60 and 75 years old with acute or convalescent COVID-19. The chain uses TRBV7-2 and TRBJ2-1, with 8 bases aligning to TRBD2. The CDR3 bases are TGTGCCAGCAGCGTAGATCTAGCGGGTTCCCACAATGAGCAGTTCTTC. Amino acid sequence: CASSVDLAGSHNEQFF.